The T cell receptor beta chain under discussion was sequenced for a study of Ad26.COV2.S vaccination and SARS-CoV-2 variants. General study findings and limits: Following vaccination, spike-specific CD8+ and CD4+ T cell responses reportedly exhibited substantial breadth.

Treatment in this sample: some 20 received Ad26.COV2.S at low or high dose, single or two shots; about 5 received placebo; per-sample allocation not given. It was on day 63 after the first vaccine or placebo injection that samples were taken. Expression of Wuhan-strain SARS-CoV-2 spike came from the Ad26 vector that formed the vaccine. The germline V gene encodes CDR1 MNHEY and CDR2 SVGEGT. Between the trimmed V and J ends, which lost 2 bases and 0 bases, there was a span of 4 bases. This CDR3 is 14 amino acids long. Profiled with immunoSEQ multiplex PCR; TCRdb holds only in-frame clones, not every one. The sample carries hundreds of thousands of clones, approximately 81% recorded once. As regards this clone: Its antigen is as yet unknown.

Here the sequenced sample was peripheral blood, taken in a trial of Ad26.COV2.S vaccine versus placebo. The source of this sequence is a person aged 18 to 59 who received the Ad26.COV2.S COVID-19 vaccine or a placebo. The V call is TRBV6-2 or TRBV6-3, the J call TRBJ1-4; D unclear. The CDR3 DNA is TGTGCCAGCAGTTACAGGGCAACTAATGAAAAACTGTTTTTT. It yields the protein CASSYRATNEKLFF.